A single sample is the source of the 14 T cell receptor beta chains below, sequenced in a study of blood T cell repertoires in COVID-19. TCRdb's copy holds only in-frame clones and misses some; the assay was immunoSEQ multiplex PCR. This repertoire shows 200,000 to 250,000 clones, 80% to 90% found once; its top ten account for about 10%. What was sequenced was PBMCs or T cells enriched from blood (not recorded which). The receptors were sampled from a man between 35 and 55 years old who had recovered from COVID-19.

CDR3 sequence (DNA): TGTGCCAGCAGCGTAGCAGGGGGGCTTAATGAAAAACTGTTTTTT. Translating it yields CASSVAGGLNEKLFF. The V and J genes are TRBV9 and TRBJ1-4, with 7 bases fitting TRBD1. There are 15 residues in the CDR3. The germline gives CDR1 SGDLS, CDR2 YYNGEE. Germline trimming cut 0 bases from V and 4 bases from J; bases unmatched to any gene: 3.

This clone was observed once. The V and J genes are TRBV11-1 and TRBJ1-1; D remains unclear. V was clipped by 1 base and J by 7 bases, with 16 bases between them. The CDR3 has 15 amino acids. CDR1 is SGHAT, CDR2 FQDESV, per germline (reference sequence). Here the CDR3 DNA reads TGTGCCAGCAGCTTAGAGCCTCTGGTAGATGGTGAAGCTTTCTTT. It translates to CASSLEPLVDGEAFF.

This clone was counted a single time. The chain combines TRBV7-9 with TRBJ2-4; D is ambiguous. This CDR3 has 15 residues. Germline loops: CDR1 SEHNR, CDR2 FQNEAQ (reference sequence). The V end was cut by 4 bases, the J end by 3 bases, with 13 bases between. The CDR3 DNA reads TGTGCCAGCAGCTCCGGGTCGCCATTCAAAAACATTCAGTACTTC. Translation: CASSSGSPFKNIQYF.

The V and J genes are TRBV2 and TRBJ2-7; 8 positions agree with TRBD1. The germline V gene has CDR1 SNHLY and CDR2 FYNNEI. The length of the CDR3 is 15 residues. Trimming at V came to 7 bases and at J to 3 bases, leaving 11 bases not matched to a gene. CDR3 sequence (DNA): TGTGCCAGCAATGTCAGGGGGCTGGGTAACTACGAGCAGTACTTC. This encodes CASNVRGLGNYEQYF.

The chain links TRBV28 to TRBJ1-2; 10 nucleotides match TRBD1. This CDR3 spans 17 amino acids. Germline V CDR1 and CDR2: MDHEN, SYDVKM. V lost 4 bases to trimming and J lost 3 bases; unmatched junction nucleotides: 11. CDR3 residues: CASSYQTPGTGDYGYTF. The CDR3 DNA is TGTGCCAGCAGTTATCAAACACCCGGGACAGGGGACTATGGCTACACCTTC.

V and J are TRBV14 and TRBJ2-5, with 7 bases that match TRBD2. Germline values: CDR1 SGHDN, CDR2 FVKESK. This CDR3 contains 13 residues. Losses at the gene ends were 0 bases for V and 10 bases for J; bases not matched to a gene: 5. The CDR3, as DNA: TGTGCCAGCAGCCAAGATAGGTCGGGGGGCCAGTACTTC. Protein sequence: CASSQDRSGGQYF.

CDR3: CASSYGTSAMGETQYF. For the CDR3, the DNA is TGCGCCAGCAGCTACGGGACTAGCGCAATGGGGGAGACCCAGTACTTC. J is TRBJ2-5 and V is TRBV5-1; 10 bases agree with TRBD2. Germline CDR1 SGHRS, CDR2 YFSETQ. This CDR3 region has 16 residues. The V segment lost 3 bases and the J segment 5 bases; nucleotides outside the gene matches: 10.

The chain uses TRBV2 and TRBJ1-1; D is unclear. The germline V gene has CDR1 SNHLY and CDR2 FYNNEI. The V end lost 0 bases, the J end lost 1 base, and 12 bases lay between the germline ends. The CDR3 length is 16 residues. The CDR3 sequence is CASSEARRGRNTEAFF. CDR3 DNA: TGTGCCAGCAGTGAAGCGCGGAGAGGAAGGAACACTGAAGCTTTCTTT.

The rearrangement links TRBV18 to TRBJ1-1; the D gene is possibly TRBD1 (6 bases). The CDR3 totals 15 residues. The V gene's germline CDR1 is KGHSH and CDR2 LQKENI. Trimming stripped 5 bases from V and 7 bases from J, with 20 bases between. This CDR3 is CASSAGQLGVDEAFF. The DNA for the CDR3 is TGTGCCAGCTCAGCAGGACAGTTGGGGGTTGATGAAGCTTTCTTT.

The rearrangement uses TRBV12-3 or TRBV12-4 and TRBJ2-1, with D perhaps TRBD2 (5 bases). The V gene lost 4 bases and the J gene lost 6 bases, with 10 bases spanning the gap. The CDR3 has 13 amino acids. CDR3 sequence: CASSSRESNEQFF. The CDR3 DNA follows: TGTGCCAGCAGTTCCCGGGAAAGCAATGAGCAGTTCTTC.

The rearrangement joins TRBV29-1 to TRBJ1-1; the D gene is possibly TRBD1 (6 bases). The CDR3 loop spans 11 amino acids. Germline V CDR1 and CDR2: SQVTM, ANQGSEA. V was shortened by 6 bases and J by 12 bases, with 17 bases between the two germline ends. CDR3 DNA: TGCAGCGTGGGGCCCAAGGGGGAAACTTTCTTT. Protein product: CSVGPKGETFF.

To note about this clone: An end of the junction differs from the germline gene, which may be a read error. This sequence joins TRBV5-4 and TRBJ1-2, with D perhaps matching TRBD1 (6 bases). Per germline, CDR1 SGHNT and CDR2 YYREEE (reference sequence). The CDR3 loop spans 13 amino acids. For the CDR3, the DNA is TGTGCCAGCAGCTTGGACAGGGCCCCCCGAGCTCTCTTC. Protein product: CASSLDRAPRALF.

In nucleotides, the CDR3 is TGTGCCAGCTCAGTAACCGGGGAGCTGTTTTTT. Translation gives CASSVTGELFF. The rearrangement links TRBV18 to TRBJ2-2; D is uncertain. There are 11 residues in the CDR3. CDR1 and CDR2 (germline): KGHSH, LQKENI. V was trimmed by 5 bases and J by 5 bases, leaving 3 bases between them.

This sequence joins TRBV7-9 and TRBJ2-3; 11 nucleotides agree with TRBD2. The CDR3 runs to 15 residues. Germline V gene sequence: CDR1 SEHNR, CDR2 FQNEAQ (reference sequence). V was clipped by 2 bases and J by 3 bases; unmatched bases: 1. The CDR3 here is CASSLTSGRTDTQYF. The CDR3 bases are TGTGCCAGCAGCTTAACTAGCGGGAGAACAGATACGCAGTATTTT.